The 5 T cell receptor beta chains in this list originate from one sample, sequenced in a study of Ad26.COV2.S vaccination and SARS-CoV-2 variants. Generated by immunoSEQ multiplex PCR, the TCRdb table keeps only in-frame clones and is missing some. The sample carries hundreds of thousands of clones, 65% to 90% recorded once. As to treatment: some 20 received Ad26.COV2.S at low or high dose, single or two shots; about 5 received placebo; per-sample allocation not given. Each sample was drawn 63 days after the first injection (of vaccine or placebo). The sequences come from peripheral blood, collected in a trial of Ad26.COV2.S vaccine versus placebo. These receptors were obtained from a person aged 18-60 years who received the Ad26.COV2.S COVID-19 vaccine or a placebo.

The chain joins TRBV19 to TRBJ2-3; no clear D gene. V lost 2 bases, J lost 4 bases, and 13 bases lay in between. The CDR3 is made up of 15 amino acids. Germline CDR1 reads LNHDA; CDR2 reads SQIVND (reference sequence). The CDR3 DNA reads as TGTGCCAGTAGTATAAGAGACTCCACTTCAGATACGCAGTATTTT. Translation gives CASSIRDSTSDTQYF. The variable domain in full, completed from reference TRBV19 and TRBJ2-3, reads DGGITQSPKYLFRKEGQNVTLSCEQNLNHDAMYWYRQDPGQGLRLIYYSQIVNDFQKGDIAEGYSVSREKKESFPLTVTSAQKNPTAFYLCASSIRDSTSDTQYFGPGTRLTVL.

There are many counts of this clone. The chain is built from TRBV2 and TRBJ1-1, with D possibly being TRBD1 (6 bases). The germline V gene has CDR1 SNHLY and CDR2 FYNNEI. V lost 8 bases and J lost 1, with 17 bases in between. The CDR3 spans 15 residues. The chain's CDR3 is CASGPRQGSNTEAFF. CDR3 nucleotides: TGTGCCAGCGGCCCCCGGCAGGGGTCGAACACTGAAGCTTTCTTT.

The chain recombines TRBV6-2 or TRBV6-3 with TRBJ2-1; TRBD2 agrees at 13 bases. Germline assignment: CDR1 MNHEY and CDR2 SVGEGT. This CDR3 spans 19 amino acids. With V trimmed by 2 bases and J by 0 bases, 7 bases remained unmatched. The CDR3: CASSYATSGRPSSYNEQFF. The CDR3 coding sequence is TGTGCCAGCAGTTACGCGACTAGCGGGAGGCCCAGCTCCTACAATGAGCAGTTCTTC.

The CDR3 is CASSSQGEQYF. CDR3 bases: TGTGCCAGCAGCTCGCAAGGTGAGCAGTACTTC. The chain joins TRBV11-2 to TRBJ2-7; D gene unclear. Between the trimmed V and J ends, which lost 4 bases and 7 bases, there was a span of 8 bases. This CDR3 spans 11 amino acids. Germline lookup yields CDR1 SGHAT and CDR2 FQNNGV.

V and J are TRBV6-2 or TRBV6-3 and TRBJ2-7; no clear D gene. The V end lost 0 bases, the J end lost 4 bases, and 16 bases lay between the germline ends. CDR1 and CDR2 from the germline V gene are MNHEY and SVGEGT. The CDR3 runs 16 residues. CDR3 sequence (DNA): TGTGCCAGCAGTTACTCGCGCGACATAGAACCGTACGAGCAGTACTTC. It is translated as CASSYSRDIEPYEQYF.